A single sample is the source of the 20 T cell receptor beta chains below, sequenced in a study of blood T cell repertoires in COVID-19. The data were produced by immunoSEQ multiplex PCR, yet TCRdb's version contains in-frame clones alone and is incomplete. The sample contains roughly 54,000 clones, less than 90% of which appear only once. Input material: peripheral blood. Every receptor here comes from a man aged 45-65 years with acute or convalescent COVID-19.

The chain couples TRBV3-1 (or the pseudogene TRBV3-2) to TRBJ2-7; 7 bases are shared with TRBD1. Germline V gene data show CDR1 as LGHDT and CDR2 as YNNKEL (reference sequence). V lost 1 base, J lost 5 bases, and 8 bases stayed unmatched. This CDR3 contains 15 residues. CDR3 sequence (DNA): TGTGCCAGCAGCCAAGGGGCCTTCACAGGGGACGAGCAGTACTTC. Its translation is CASSQGAFTGDEQYF.

This chain uses TRBV6-5 with TRBJ2-3, with 10 bases aligning to TRBD1. Germline CDR1 and CDR2: MNHEY and SVGAGI. The CDR3 loop spans 15 amino acids. With V trimmed by 8 bases and J by 6 bases, 11 bases remained unmatched. The CDR3 here is CASSPPRGQGDTQYF. CDR3 sequence (DNA): TGTGCCAGCTCCCCCCCCAGGGGACAGGGGGATACGCAGTATTTT.

The chain links TRBV6-6 to TRBJ2-1; D might be TRBD1 (5 bases). From germline, CDR1 is MNHNY and CDR2 SVGAGI (reference sequence). Trimming left V 0 bases short and J 4 bases short, with 7 bases between. CDR3 length: 14 residues. The CDR3 spells CASSYSDNYNEQFF. CDR3 nucleotide sequence: TGTGCCAGCAGTTACTCGGACAATTACAATGAGCAGTTCTTC.

The chain has TRBV7-9 and TRBJ2-7; TRBD2 might be the D (6 bases). CDR1 SEHNR and CDR2 FQNEAQ come from the germline V gene (reference sequence). V lost 5 bases, J lost 0 bases, and 17 bases lay in between. The CDR3 totals 16 residues. The CDR3 sequence is CASSRHGAGSSYEQYF. The DNA of the CDR3 is TGTGCCAGCAGCCGACATGGCGCGGGGAGCTCCTACGAGCAGTACTTC.

This clone was counted between two and nine times. This chain connects TRBV9 to TRBJ2-2, with TRBD1 matching over 8 bases. CDR1 and CDR2 (germline): SGDLS, YYNGEE. Trimming cost V 1 base and J 1 base; bases outside gene matches: 3. The CDR3 is 16 amino acids. CDR3 in amino acids: CASSVKGTGNTGELFF. DNA for the CDR3: TGTGCCAGCAGCGTAAAGGGGACAGGGAACACCGGGGAGCTGTTTTTT.

The V gene is TRBV2, the J gene TRBJ2-7, with 8 bases that match TRBD2. Trimming at V came to 4 bases and at J to 5 bases, leaving 7 bases not matched to a gene. The CDR3 is 14 amino acids. The germline CDR1 and CDR2 sequences are SNHLY and FYNNEI. The CDR3 nucleotides are TGTGCCAGCAGTGCCAGCGGGAGAGGAAACGAGCAGTACTTC. This sequence encodes CASSASGRGNEQYF.

CDR3 loop: CASSPGNLGAPSNQPQHF. The CDR3 nucleotides read TGTGCCAGCTCTCCAGGTAATCTAGGGGCCCCTAGCAATCAGCCCCAGCATTTT. The rearrangement uses TRBV18 and TRBJ1-5, with D perhaps TRBD1 (5 bases). Germline-derived CDR1 and CDR2 are KGHSH and LQKENI. The CDR3 spans 18 residues. Trimming stripped 6 bases from V and 0 bases from J, with 21 bases between.

V usage is TRBV7-9 and J usage is TRBJ2-2, with a weak D call TRBD1 (6 bases). V lost 2 bases and J lost 3, with 16 bases in between. The CDR3 extends over 17 amino acids. CDR1 and CDR2 (germline): SEHNR, FQNEAQ (reference sequence). CDR3 sequence reads: CASSLPQQGPDTGELFF. The CDR3, as DNA: TGTGCCAGCAGCTTACCCCAGCAGGGGCCGGACACCGGGGAGCTGTTTTTT.

V gene TRBV3-1 (or the pseudogene TRBV3-2) combines with J gene TRBJ1-1; D ambiguous. The germline V gene encodes CDR1 LGHDT and CDR2 YNNKEL (reference sequence). The CDR3 is 14 residues long. Trimming took 3 bases from V and 1 from J, leaving 9 bases between them. The CDR3 loop reads CASSHPRRNTEAFF. In nucleotides, the CDR3 is TGTGCCAGCAGCCACCCTAGGAGGAACACTGAAGCTTTCTTT.

The chain has TRBV3-1 (or the pseudogene TRBV3-2) and TRBJ2-5; 8 bases fit TRBD1. This CDR3 is built from 17 residues. V shed 1 base, J shed 5 bases, and the junction held 12 bases outside the gene matches. Germline V gene data show CDR1 as LGHDT and CDR2 as YNNKEL (reference sequence). The CDR3 protein is CASSQVRTGKKGETQYF. The DNA of the CDR3 is TGTGCCAGCAGCCAAGTTCGGACAGGGAAAAAGGGGGAGACCCAGTACTTC.

By sample fraction, this clone is large. The V and J genes are TRBV7-9 and TRBJ2-3, with 8 nucleotides matching TRBD1. This CDR3 is built from 15 residues. Germline V gene lookup returns CDR1 SEHNR and CDR2 FQNEAQ (reference sequence). Trimming took 5 bases from V and 0 from J; bases not matched to a gene: 4. This CDR3 is CASSQGAWSTDTQYF. The CDR3 DNA reads as TGTGCCAGCAGCCAGGGGGCGTGGAGCACAGATACGCAGTATTTT.

The V and J genes are TRBV5-1 and TRBJ2-5; the D gene is possibly TRBD2 (5 bases). Germline V gene sequence: CDR1 SGHRS, CDR2 YFSETQ. The CDR3 sequence is 15 residues long. The V and J ends lost 7 bases and 1 base respectively, with 17 bases between them. Written as DNA, the CDR3 is TGCGCCAGCCGAGCTTCCGGACTTACCCAAGAGACCCAGTACTTC. Translation gives CASRASGLTQETQYF. Full variable domain (missing parts from reference TRBV5-1 and TRBJ2-5): KAGVTQTPRYLIKTRGQQVTLSCSPISGHRSVSWYQQTPGQGLQFLFEYFSETQRNKGNFPGRFSGRQFSNSRSEMNVSTLELGDSALYLCASRASGLTQETQYFGPGTRLLVL.

This rearrangement joins TRBV5-1 to TRBJ2-7, with 8 bases that match TRBD1. CDR1 and CDR2 from the germline V gene are SGHRS and YFSETQ. Trimming removed 6 bases from V and 3 bases from J; junction bases left unmatched: 8. The CDR3 runs to 14 residues. CDR3 nucleotides: TGCGCCAGCACTCCGGGACAGGCCCTCTACGAGCAGTACTTC. This sequence encodes CASTPGQALYEQYF.

In this sample, this clone turned up a few times. The chain is built from TRBV9 and TRBJ2-1; 9 nucleotides agree with TRBD1. This CDR3 contains 16 residues. From germline, CDR1 is SGDLS and CDR2 YYNGEE. V trimming: 3 bases; J trimming: 0 bases; junction bases outside the gene matches: 4. CDR3 sequence reads: CASSGKTGGSYNEQFF. CDR3 in DNA: TGTGCCAGCAGCGGTAAGACAGGGGGCTCCTACAATGAGCAGTTCTTC. Variable domain in full (rest from reference TRBV9 and TRBJ2-1): DSGVTQTPKHLITATGQRVTLRCSPRSGDLSVYWYQQSLDQGLQFLIQYYNGEERAKGNILERFSAQQFPDLHSELNLSSLELGDSALYFCASSGKTGGSYNEQFFGPGTRLTVL.

The chain combines TRBV29-1 with TRBJ2-7, with unresolved D. This CDR3 has 13 amino acids. Germline-derived CDR1 and CDR2 are SQVTM and ANQGSEA. Trimming shortened V by 0 bases and J by 4 bases, and 10 bases separated the two germline ends. The CDR3 sequence is CSVEDPLLYEQYF. CDR3 nucleotide sequence: TGCAGCGTTGAAGACCCGTTATTATACGAGCAGTACTTC.

This clone has only one observation. The chain has TRBV5-1 and TRBJ2-3; 8 nucleotides match TRBD1. The junction had 7 bases not matched to a gene; V was cut back by 4 bases and J by 6 bases. This CDR3 contains 14 residues. Germline lookup yields CDR1 SGHRS and CDR2 YFSETQ. CDR3 sequence reads: CASSDGTGGDTQYF. For the CDR3, the DNA is TGCGCCAGCAGCGATGGGACAGGCGGGGATACGCAGTATTTT.

This chain joins TRBV10-1 and TRBJ2-1; possibly TRBD2 for D (5 bases). The V end lost 2 bases, the J end lost 6 bases, and 17 bases lay between the germline ends. This CDR3 region has 16 residues. Germline assignment: CDR1 WNHNN and CDR2 SYGVQD (reference sequence). The CDR3 nucleotides are TGCGCCAGCAGTGAGCTCACTATTGCGGGCGCCAATGAGCAGTTCTTC. The encoded protein is CASSELTIAGANEQFF.

The table lists this clone with a count of one. The chain carries TRBV7-8 and TRBJ1-4; possibly TRBD1 for D (6 bases). Germline V CDR1 and CDR2: SGHVS, FQNEAQ. The CDR3 totals 15 residues. Trimming shortened V by 5 bases and J by 0 bases, and 10 bases separated the two germline ends. The CDR3 is CASSARTATNEKLFF. CDR3 nucleotides: TGTGCCAGCAGCGCCCGGACAGCAACTAATGAAAAACTGTTTTTT.

The V and J genes are TRBV19 and TRBJ2-3, with D possibly being TRBD1 (5 bases). This CDR3 spans 13 amino acids. V was pared by 8 bases and J by 0 bases, with 9 bases between. Germline CDR1 LNHDA, CDR2 SQIVND (reference sequence). The CDR3, as DNA: TGTGCCAGTGGGGCGCCTAGCACAGATACGCAGTATTTT. Protein sequence: CASGAPSTDTQYF. The entire variable domain, with the rest obtained from reference TRBV19 and TRBJ2-3, is as follows: DGGITQSPKYLFRKEGQNVTLSCEQNLNHDAMYWYRQDPGQGLRLIYYSQIVNDFQKGDIAEGYSVSREKKESFPLTVTSAQKNPTAFYLCASGAPSTDTQYFGPGTRLTVL.

This chain joins TRBV12-5 and TRBJ1-5; 7 bases match TRBD1. There are 15 residues in the CDR3. The germline V gene encodes CDR1 LGHNT and CDR2 FRNRAP. Losses at the gene ends were 6 bases for V and 2 bases for J; bases not matched to a gene: 7. The DNA for the CDR3 is TGTGCTAGTGGGGCCGGGACAGAGGGCAATCAGCCCCAGCATTTT. Protein sequence: CASGAGTEGNQPQHF.